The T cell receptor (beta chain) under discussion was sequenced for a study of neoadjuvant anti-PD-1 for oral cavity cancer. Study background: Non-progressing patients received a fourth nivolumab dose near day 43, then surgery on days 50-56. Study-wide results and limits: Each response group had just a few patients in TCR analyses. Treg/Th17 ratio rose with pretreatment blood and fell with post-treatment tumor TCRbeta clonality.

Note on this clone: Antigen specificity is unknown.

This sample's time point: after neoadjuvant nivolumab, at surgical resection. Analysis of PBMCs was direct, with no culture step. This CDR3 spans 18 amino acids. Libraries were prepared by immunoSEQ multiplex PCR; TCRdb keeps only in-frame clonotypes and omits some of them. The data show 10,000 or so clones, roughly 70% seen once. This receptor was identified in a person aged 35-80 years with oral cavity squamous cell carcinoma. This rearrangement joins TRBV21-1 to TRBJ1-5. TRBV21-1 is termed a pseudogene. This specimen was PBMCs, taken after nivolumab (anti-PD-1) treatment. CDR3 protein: CASSKEGRHRNSNQPQHF. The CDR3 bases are TGTGCCAGCAGCAAGGAAGGGAGACACCGAAATAGCAATCAGCCCCAGCATTTT.